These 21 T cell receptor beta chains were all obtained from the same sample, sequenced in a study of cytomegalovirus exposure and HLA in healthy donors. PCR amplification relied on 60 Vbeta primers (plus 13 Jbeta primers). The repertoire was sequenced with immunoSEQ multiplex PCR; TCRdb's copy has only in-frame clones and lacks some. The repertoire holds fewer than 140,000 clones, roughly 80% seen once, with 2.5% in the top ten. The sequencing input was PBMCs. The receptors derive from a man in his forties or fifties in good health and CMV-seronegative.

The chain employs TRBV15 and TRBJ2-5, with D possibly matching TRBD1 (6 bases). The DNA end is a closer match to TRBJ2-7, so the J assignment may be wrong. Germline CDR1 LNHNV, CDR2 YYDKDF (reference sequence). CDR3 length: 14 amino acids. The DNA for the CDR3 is TGTGCCACCAGCAGAGATCCAGGGGCCTACGAGCAGTACTTC. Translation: CATSRDPGAYEQYF.

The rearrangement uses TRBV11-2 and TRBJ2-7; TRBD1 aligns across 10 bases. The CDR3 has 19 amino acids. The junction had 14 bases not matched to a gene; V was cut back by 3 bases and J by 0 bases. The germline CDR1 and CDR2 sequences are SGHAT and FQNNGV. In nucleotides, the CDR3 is TGTGCCAGCAGCTTCTCAGTCCCGGGACAGGGGAGGGACTCCTACGAGCAGTACTTC. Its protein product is CASSFSVPGQGRDSYEQYF.

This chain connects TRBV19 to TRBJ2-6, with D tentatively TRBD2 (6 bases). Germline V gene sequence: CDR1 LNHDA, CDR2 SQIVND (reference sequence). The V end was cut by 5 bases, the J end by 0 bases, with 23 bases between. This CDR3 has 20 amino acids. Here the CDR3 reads CASSPVATGGINSGANVLTF. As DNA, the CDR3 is TGTGCCAGTAGTCCCGTCGCGACTGGGGGGATAAACTCTGGGGCCAACGTCCTGACTTTC.

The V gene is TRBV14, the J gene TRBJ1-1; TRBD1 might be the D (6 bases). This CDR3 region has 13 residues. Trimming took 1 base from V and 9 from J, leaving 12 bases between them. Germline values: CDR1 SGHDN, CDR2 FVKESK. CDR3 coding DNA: TGTGCCAGCAGCCAAGTTGGGACATTGCAAGCTTTCTTT. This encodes CASSQVGTLQAFF.

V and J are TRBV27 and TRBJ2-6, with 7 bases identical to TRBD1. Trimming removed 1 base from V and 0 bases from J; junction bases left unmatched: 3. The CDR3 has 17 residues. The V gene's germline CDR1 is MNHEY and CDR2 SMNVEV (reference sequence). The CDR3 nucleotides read TGTGCCAGCAGTTTATTCCCAGGGGGCTCTGGGGCCAACGTCCTGACTTTC. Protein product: CASSLFPGGSGANVLTF.

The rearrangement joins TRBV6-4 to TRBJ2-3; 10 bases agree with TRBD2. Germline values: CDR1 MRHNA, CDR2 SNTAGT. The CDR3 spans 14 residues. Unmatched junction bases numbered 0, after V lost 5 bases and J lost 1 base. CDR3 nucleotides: TGTGCCAGCAGTCTAGCGGGGGGCACAGATACGCAGTATTTT. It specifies CASSLAGGTDTQYF.

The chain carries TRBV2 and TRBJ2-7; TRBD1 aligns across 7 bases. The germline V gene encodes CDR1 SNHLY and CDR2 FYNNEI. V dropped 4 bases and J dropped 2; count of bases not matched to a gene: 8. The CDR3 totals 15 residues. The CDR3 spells CASSAFDRVAYEQYF. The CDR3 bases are TGTGCCAGCAGTGCCTTTGACAGGGTGGCCTACGAGCAGTACTTC.

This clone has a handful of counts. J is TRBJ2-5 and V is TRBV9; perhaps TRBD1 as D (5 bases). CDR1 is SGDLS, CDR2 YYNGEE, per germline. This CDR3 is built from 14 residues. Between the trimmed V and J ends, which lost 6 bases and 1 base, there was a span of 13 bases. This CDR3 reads CASTLGLLQETQYF. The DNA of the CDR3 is TGTGCCAGCACCTTGGGGCTCCTCCAAGAGACCCAGTACTTC.

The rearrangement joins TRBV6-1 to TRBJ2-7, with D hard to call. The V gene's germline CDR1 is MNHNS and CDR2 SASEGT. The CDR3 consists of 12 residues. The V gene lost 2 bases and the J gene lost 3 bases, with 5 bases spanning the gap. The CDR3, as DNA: TGTGCCAGCAGTGAACATGTCTACGAGCAGTACTTC. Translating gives CASSEHVYEQYF.

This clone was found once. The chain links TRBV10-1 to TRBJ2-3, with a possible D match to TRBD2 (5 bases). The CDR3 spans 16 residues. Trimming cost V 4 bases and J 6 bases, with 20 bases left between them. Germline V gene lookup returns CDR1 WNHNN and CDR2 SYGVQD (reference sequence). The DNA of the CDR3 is TGCGCCAGCAGTGCCGCACAGACGGGAATCGGGGATACGCAGTATTTT. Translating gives CASSAAQTGIGDTQYF.

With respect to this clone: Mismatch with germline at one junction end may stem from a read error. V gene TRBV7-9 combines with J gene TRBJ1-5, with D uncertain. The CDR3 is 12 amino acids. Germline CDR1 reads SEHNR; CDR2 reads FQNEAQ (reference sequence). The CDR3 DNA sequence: TGTGCCAGCAGCCCAGTTAATCTGCCCCAGCATTTT. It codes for CASSPVNLPQHF.

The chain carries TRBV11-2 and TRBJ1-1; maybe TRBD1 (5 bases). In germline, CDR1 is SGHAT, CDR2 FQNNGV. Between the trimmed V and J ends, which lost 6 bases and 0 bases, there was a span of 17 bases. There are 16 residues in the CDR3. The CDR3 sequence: CASSSRQPSMNTEAFF. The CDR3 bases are TGTGCCAGCAGTTCTCGACAGCCTTCCATGAACACTGAAGCTTTCTTT.

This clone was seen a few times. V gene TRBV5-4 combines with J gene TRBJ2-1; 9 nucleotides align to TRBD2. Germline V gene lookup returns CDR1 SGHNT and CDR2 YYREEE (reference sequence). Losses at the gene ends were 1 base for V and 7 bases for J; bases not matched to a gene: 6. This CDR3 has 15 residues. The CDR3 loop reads CASSLRRGGVNEQFF. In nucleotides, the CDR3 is TGTGCCAGCAGCTTGCGGCGGGGGGGCGTGAATGAGCAGTTCTTC.

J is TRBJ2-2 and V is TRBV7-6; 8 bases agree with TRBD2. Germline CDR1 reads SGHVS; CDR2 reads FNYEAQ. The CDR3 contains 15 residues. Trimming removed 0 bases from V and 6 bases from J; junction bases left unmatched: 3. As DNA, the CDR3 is TGTGCCAGCAGCTTAGCGGGACTAGTACCCGGGGAGCTGTTTTTT. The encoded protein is CASSLAGLVPGELFF. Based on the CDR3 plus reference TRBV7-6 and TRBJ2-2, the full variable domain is GAGVSQSPRYKVTKRGQDVALRCDPISGHVSLYWYRQALGQGPEFLTYFNYEAQQDKSGLPNDRFSAERPEGSISTLTIQRTEQRDSAMYRCASSLAGLVPGELFFGEGSRLTVL.

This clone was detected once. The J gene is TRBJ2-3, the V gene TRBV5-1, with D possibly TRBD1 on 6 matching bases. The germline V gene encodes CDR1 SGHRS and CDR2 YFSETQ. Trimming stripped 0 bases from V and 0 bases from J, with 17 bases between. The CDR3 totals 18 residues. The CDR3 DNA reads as TGCGCCAGCAGCTTGGACCCCCTACAGGGCGGGAGCACAGATACGCAGTATTTT. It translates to CASSLDPLQGGSTDTQYF.

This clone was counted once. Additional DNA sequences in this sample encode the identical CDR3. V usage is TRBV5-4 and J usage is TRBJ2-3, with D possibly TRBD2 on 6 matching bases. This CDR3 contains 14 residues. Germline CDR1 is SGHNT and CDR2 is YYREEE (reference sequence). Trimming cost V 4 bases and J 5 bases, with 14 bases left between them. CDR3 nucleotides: TGTGCCAGCAGCCCAGGTCGGAGGGGAGATACGCAGTATTTT. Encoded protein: CASSPGRRGDTQYF. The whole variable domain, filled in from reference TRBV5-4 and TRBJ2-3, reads ETGVTQSPTHLIKTRGQQVTLRCSSQSGHNTVSWYQQALGQGPQFIFQYYREEENGRGNFPPRFSGLQFPNYSSELNVNALELDDSALYLCASSPGRRGDTQYFGPGTRLTVL.

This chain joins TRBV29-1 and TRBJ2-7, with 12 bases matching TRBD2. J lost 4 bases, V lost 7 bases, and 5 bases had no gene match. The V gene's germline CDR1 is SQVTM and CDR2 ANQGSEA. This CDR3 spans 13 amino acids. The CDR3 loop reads CSGRTSGIYEQYF. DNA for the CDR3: TGCAGCGGGCGGACTAGCGGGATTTACGAGCAGTACTTC.

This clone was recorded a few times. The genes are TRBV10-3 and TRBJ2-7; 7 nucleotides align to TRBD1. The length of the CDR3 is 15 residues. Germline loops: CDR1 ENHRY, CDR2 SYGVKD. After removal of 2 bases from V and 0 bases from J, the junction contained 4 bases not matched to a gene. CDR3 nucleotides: TGTGCCATCAGTGAGCGGACAGGAACCTCCTACGAGCAGTACTTC. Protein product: CAISERTGTSYEQYF.

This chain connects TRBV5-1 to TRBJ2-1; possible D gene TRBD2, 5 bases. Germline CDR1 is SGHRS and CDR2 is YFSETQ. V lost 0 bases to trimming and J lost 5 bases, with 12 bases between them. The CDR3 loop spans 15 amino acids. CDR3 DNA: TGCGCCAGCAGCTTGGCTGGACTGGCTAACAATGAGCAGTTCTTC. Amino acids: CASSLAGLANNEQFF.

Here the CDR3 reads CASSERPGQSMGEQFF. CDR3 DNA: TGTGCCAGCAGTGAAAGGCCAGGCCAGTCCATGGGTGAGCAGTTCTTC. This chain links TRBV2 with TRBJ2-1, with unresolved D. The ends were cut back, 2 bases at V and 9 bases at J, with 20 bases in the middle. CDR1 SNHLY and CDR2 FYNNEI come from the germline V gene. The CDR3 totals 16 residues.

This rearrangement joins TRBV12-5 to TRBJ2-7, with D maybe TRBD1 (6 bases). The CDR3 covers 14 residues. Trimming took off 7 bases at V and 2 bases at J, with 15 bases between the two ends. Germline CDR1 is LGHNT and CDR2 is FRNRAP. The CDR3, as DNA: TGTGCTAGTGCCCTGGACACAGGGCCCTACGAGCAGTACTTC. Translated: CASALDTGPYEQYF.